The 4 T cell receptor beta chains given below trace back to one sample, sequenced in a study of T cell responses to AZD1222 COVID-19 vaccine. Only in-frame clones appear in the TCRdb table, and some are missing; sequencing was by immunoSEQ multiplex PCR. This table holds 200,000 or so clones, almost 90% found once. The sample consisted of peripheral blood, taken on day 0 of AZD1222 vaccination. All receptors come from an adult in good health.

The chain recombines TRBV12-5 with TRBJ1-4; D remains ambiguous. CDR1 is LGHNT, CDR2 FRNRAP, per germline. The CDR3 contains 16 residues. Trimming shortened V by 4 bases and J by 0 bases, and 12 bases separated the two germline ends. The CDR3 protein is CASGSDPLATNEKLFF. The CDR3 DNA reads TGTGCTAGTGGTTCCGACCCCCTTGCAACTAATGAAAAACTGTTTTTT.

V usage is TRBV4-2 and J usage is TRBJ1-2, with TRBD1 matching over 9 bases. This CDR3 has 19 residues. Trimming removed 0 bases from V and 2 bases from J; junction bases left unmatched: 13. The V gene's germline CDR1 is LGHNA and CDR2 YNFKEQ. In DNA, the CDR3 is TGTGCCAGCAGCCAAGACCACATGGACAGGGGAAGGAGAAACTATGGCTACACCTTC. Translating gives CASSQDHMDRGRRNYGYTF.

The gene calls are TRBV7-9 and TRBJ1-1; no firm D call. This CDR3 has 16 residues. The V end was cut by 5 bases, the J end by 1 base, with 17 bases between. The germline V gene encodes CDR1 SEHNR and CDR2 FQNEAQ (reference sequence). Written as DNA, the CDR3 is TGTGCCAGCAGCGCCCGAATAGACGGGAAGAACACTGAAGCTTTCTTT. It codes for CASSARIDGKNTEAFF.

The chain uses TRBV30 and TRBJ1-6; D is ambiguous. V was shortened by 0 bases and J by 6 bases, with 9 bases between the two germline ends. Germline V gene sequence: CDR1 GTSNPN, CDR2 SVGIG (reference sequence). This CDR3 comprises 14 residues. In nucleotides, the CDR3 is TGTGCCTGGAGTGTAAGTCAAATTAATTCACCCCTCCACTTT. It encodes CAWSVSQINSPLHF.